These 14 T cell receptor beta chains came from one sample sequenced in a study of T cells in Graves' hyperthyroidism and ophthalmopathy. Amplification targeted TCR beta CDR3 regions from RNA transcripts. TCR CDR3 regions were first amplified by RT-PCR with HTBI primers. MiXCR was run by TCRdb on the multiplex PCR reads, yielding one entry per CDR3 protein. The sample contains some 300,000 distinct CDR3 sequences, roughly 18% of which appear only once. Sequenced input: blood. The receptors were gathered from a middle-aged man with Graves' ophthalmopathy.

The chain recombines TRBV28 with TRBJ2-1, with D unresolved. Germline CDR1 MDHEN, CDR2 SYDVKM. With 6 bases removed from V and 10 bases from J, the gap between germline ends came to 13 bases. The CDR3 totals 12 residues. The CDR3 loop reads CASRIPAAEQFF. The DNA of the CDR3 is TGTGCCAGCAGGATTCCTGCAGCGGAGCAGTTCTTC.

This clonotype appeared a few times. The CDR3 loop reads CSGTGNYNEQFF. The CDR3 DNA sequence: TGCAGCGGGACAGGGAATTACAATGAGCAGTTCTTC. The V gene is TRBV29-1, the J gene TRBJ2-1, with TRBD1 matching over 8 bases. The CDR3 length is 12 residues. The V gene end was trimmed by 7 bases and the J gene end by 4 bases; junction bases not matched to a gene: 3. The germline CDR1 and CDR2 sequences are SQVTM and ANQGSEA.

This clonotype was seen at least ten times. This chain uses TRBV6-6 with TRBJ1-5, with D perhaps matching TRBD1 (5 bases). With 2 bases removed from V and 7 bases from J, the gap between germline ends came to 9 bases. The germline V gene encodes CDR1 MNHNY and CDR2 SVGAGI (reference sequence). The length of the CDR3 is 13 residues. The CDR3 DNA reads TGTGCCAGCAGTTACAATCAGGGCCAGCCCCAGCATTTT. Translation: CASSYNQGQPQHF.

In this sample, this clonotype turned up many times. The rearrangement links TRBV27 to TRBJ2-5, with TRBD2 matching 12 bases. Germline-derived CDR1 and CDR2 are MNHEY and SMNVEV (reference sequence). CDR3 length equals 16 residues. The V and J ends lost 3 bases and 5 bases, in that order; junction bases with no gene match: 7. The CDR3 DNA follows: TGTGCCAGCAGTTTCCGACGACTAGCGGGAGTTGAGACCCAGTACTTC. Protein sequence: CASSFRRLAGVETQYF.

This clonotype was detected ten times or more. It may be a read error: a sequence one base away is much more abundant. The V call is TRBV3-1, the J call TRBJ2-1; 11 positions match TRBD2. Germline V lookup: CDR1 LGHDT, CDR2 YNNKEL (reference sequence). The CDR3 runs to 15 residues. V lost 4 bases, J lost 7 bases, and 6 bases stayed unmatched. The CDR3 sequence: CASSRTSGGRNEQFF. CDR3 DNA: TGTGCCAGCAGCCGTACTAGCGGGGGCCGGAATGAGCAGTTCTTC.

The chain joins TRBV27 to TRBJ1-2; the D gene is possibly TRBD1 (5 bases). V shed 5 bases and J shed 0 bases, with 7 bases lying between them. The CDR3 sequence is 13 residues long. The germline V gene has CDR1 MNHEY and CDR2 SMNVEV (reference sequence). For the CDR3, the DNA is TGTGCCAGCAGTGGGGCGTCTAACTATGGCTACACCTTC. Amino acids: CASSGASNYGYTF.

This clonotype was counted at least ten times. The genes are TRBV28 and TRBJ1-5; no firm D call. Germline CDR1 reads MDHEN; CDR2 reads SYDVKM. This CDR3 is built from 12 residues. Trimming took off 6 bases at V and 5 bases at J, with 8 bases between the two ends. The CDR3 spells CASRETHQPQHF. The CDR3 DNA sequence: TGTGCCAGCAGGGAGACACATCAGCCCCAGCATTTT.

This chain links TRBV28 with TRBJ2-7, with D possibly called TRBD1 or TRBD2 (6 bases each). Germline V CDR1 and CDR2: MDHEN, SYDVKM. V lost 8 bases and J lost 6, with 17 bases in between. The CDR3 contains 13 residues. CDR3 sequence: CASRPGAEGEQYF. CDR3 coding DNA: TGTGCCAGCCGTCCGGGGGCGGAGGGCGAGCAGTACTTC.

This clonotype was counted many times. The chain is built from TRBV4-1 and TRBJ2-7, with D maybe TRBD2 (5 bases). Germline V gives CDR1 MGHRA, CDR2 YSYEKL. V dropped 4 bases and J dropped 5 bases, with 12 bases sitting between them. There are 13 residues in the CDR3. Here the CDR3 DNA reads TGCGCCAGCAGCCCTTCGGGGTTACACGAGCAGTACTTC. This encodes CASSPSGLHEQYF.

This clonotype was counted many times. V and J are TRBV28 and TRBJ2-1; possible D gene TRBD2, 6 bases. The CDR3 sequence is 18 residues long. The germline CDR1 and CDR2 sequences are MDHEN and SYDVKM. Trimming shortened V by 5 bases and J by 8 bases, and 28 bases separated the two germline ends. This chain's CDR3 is CASSMTSVAVPNWDEQFF. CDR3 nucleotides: TGTGCCAGCAGTATGACTTCTGTAGCGGTCCCGAACTGGGATGAGCAGTTCTTC.

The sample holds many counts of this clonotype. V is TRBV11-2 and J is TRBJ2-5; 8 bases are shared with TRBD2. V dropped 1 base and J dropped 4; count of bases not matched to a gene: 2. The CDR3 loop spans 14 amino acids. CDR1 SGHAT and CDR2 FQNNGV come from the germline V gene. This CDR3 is CASSLVREGETQYF. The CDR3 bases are TGTGCCAGCAGCTTAGTTCGGGAGGGAGAGACCCAGTACTTC.

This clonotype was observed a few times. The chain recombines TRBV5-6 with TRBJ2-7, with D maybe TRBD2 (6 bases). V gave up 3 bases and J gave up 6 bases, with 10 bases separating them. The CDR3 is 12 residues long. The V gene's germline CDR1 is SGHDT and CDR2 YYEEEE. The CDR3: CASSWRAGEQYF. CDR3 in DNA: TGTGCCAGCAGCTGGAGAGCGGGCGAGCAGTACTTC. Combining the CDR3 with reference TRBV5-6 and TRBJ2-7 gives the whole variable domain DAGVTQSPTHLIKTRGQQVTLRCSPKSGHDTVSWYQQALGQGPQFIFQYYEEEERQRGNFPDRFSGHQFPNYSSELNVNALLLGDSALYLCASSWRAGEQYFGPGTRLTVT.

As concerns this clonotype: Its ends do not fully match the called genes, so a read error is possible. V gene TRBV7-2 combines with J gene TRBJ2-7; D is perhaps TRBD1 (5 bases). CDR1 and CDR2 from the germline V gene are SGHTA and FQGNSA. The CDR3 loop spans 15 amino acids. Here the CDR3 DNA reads TGCGCCAGCAGCCAAGATTCAACAGGAGCCTACGAGCAGTACTTC. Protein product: CASSQDSTGAYEQYF. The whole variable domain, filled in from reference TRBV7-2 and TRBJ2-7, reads GAGVSQSPSNKVTEKGKDVELRCDPISGHTALYWYRQSLGQGLEFLIYFQGNSAPDKSGLPSDRFSAERTGGSVSTLTIQRTQQEDSAVYLCASSQDSTGAYEQYFGPGTRLTVT.

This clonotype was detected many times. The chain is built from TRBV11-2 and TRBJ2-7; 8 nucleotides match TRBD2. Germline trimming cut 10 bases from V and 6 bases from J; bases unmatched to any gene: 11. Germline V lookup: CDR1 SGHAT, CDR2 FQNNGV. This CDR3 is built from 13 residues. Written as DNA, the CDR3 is TGTGCCACCCAAGCGGGAGTGACGGGCGAGCAGTACTTC. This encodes CATQAGVTGEQYF. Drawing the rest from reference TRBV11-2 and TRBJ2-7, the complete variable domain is EAGVAQSPRYKIIEKRQSVAFWCNPISGHATLYWYQQILGQGPKLLIQFQNNGVVDDSQLPKDRFSAERLKGVDSTLKIQPAKLEDSAVYLCATQAGVTGEQYFGPGTRLTVT.